What follows describes a single T cell receptor (beta chain). TCRdb's copy holds only in-frame clones and misses some; the assay was immunoSEQ multiplex PCR. The sample holds 35,000 to 55,000 clones, more than 65% seen once. V lost 8 bases to trimming and J lost 5 bases, with 9 bases between them. CDR3 length: 12 residues. Germline V lookup: CDR1 SSHAT, CDR2 FNYEAQ (reference sequence). This record comes from a study of control samples from healthy donors and cancer patients. The TCR originated in a male donor with melanoma. The chain is built from TRBV7-7 and TRBJ2-2, with D uncertain. Sequencing was performed on formalin-fixed, paraffin-embedded tissue. This CDR3 reads CASGKRTGELFF. As DNA, the CDR3 is TGTGCCAGCGGGAAGCGAACCGGGGAGCTGTTTTTT.